What follows is one TCR beta chain and its context. This record belongs to a study of blood T cell repertoires in COVID-19. The overall study: COVID-19 samples, acute and convalescent, were from the United States, Italy and Spain. Nucleic acid was either cDNA or gDNA, and it came from T cells, B-cell-depleted T cells, or PBMCs.

In the original processing: Scientists estimated how many nucleated cells there were by amplifying reference gene primers. Method: immunoSEQ multiplex PCR; TCRdb's copy keeps in-frame clones and lacks some. V, J and clone size are taken as reported in that table, and D and trimming were inferred from the DNA itself. The table lists roughly 500,000 clones, roughly 90% of them singletons. Clinical histories supplied by participants themselves formed the basis of cohort assignment. This TCR was sampled from a woman aged 40 to 50 who had recovered from COVID-19. Sequenced input: PBMCs or T cells enriched from blood (not recorded which).

CDR3 loop: CAISHGGGPGSFSGNTIYF. The CDR3 nucleotides read TGTGCCATCAGCCACGGGGGTGGGCCTGGTTCATTCTCTGGAAACACCATATATTTT. This chain uses TRBV10-3 with TRBJ1-3; weak D call: TRBD1 (5 bases). This CDR3 comprises 19 residues. CDR1 and CDR2 from the germline V gene are ENHRY and SYGVKD. V shed 6 bases and J shed 0 bases, with 24 bases lying between them.